The clone carrying this T cell receptor beta chain appeared many times. The CDR3 is 14 amino acids. Germline V gene data show CDR1 as DFQATT and CDR2 as SNEGSKA (reference sequence). The J segment lost 6 bases and the V segment lost 6 bases, leaving 11 bases of the junction unmatched. The sample originates from a study of Graves' ophthalmopathy and Graves' hyperthyroidism. Each hyperthyroidism patient was newly diagnosed, with under 2 months' duration, and aged 18 to 65. If patients had other autoimmune diseases, uncontrolled infections, pregnancy or lactation, they were excluded. What supplied the PBMCs was approximately 10 ml of fresh peripheral blood. The authors amplified TCR beta CDR3 regions, and they did so from RNA transcripts for repertoire sequencing. HTBI-primed RT-PCR formed the first round, and a multiplex PCR formed the second. MiXCR, applied by TCRdb to the multiplex PCR reads, yields one record per CDR3 protein. The table has about 620,000 distinct CDR3 sequences, 22% seen once.

V is TRBV20-1 and J is TRBJ1-5, with 7 nucleotides matching TRBD1. This clonotype was sampled from a woman aged 18-29 years with stable Graves' hyperthyroidism. Some clones in this sample may be carry-over from other donors' samples. Sequenced sample: peripheral blood. CDR3 sequence: CSALGTVWSQPQHF. CDR3 DNA sequence: TGCAGTGCCCTTGGGACAGTCTGGAGTCAGCCCCAGCATTTT.